The clone carrying this T cell receptor (beta chain) appeared a few times. This entry belongs to a study of blood T cell repertoires in COVID-19. The table came from immunoSEQ multiplex PCR; TCRdb's copy has only in-frame clones and leaves some out. The sample lists roughly 250,000 clones, approximately 82% seen once, with roughly 4.6% in the top ten. The germline CDR1 and CDR2 sequences are ENHRY and SYGVKD. Germline trimming cut 6 bases from V and 6 bases from J; bases unmatched to any gene: 6. The CDR3 sequence is 13 residues long. The genes are TRBV10-3 and TRBJ2-7; 9 positions match TRBD1. This sequence was found in an elderly woman with active or convalescent COVID-19. The sample was peripheral blood. The chain's CDR3 is CAISHGTGFEQYF. CDR3 nucleotides: TGTGCCATCAGCCACGGGACAGGGTTCGAGCAGTACTTC.